One sample yielded the 18 T cell receptor beta chains listed below, sequenced in a study of cytomegalovirus exposure and HLA in healthy donors. The PCR was carried out with 60 Vbeta primers and 13 Jbeta primers. The data were produced by immunoSEQ multiplex PCR, yet TCRdb's version contains in-frame clones alone and is incomplete. Altogether 170,000 or so clones are present, 80% being singletons, with the ten largest covering about 0.7%. The sample was PBMCs. These receptors came from a boy younger than 18 in good health and CMV-seronegative.

In this sample, this clone turned up a few times. The chain employs TRBV5-6 and TRBJ1-1; D is possibly TRBD1 (6 bases). The CDR3 length is 11 residues. In germline, CDR1 is SGHDT, CDR2 YYEEEE. V was clipped by 4 bases and J by 10 bases, with 11 bases between them. CDR3 region: CASSLGATAFF. The CDR3 DNA sequence: TGTGCCAGCAGCCTGGGGGCTACAGCTTTCTTT.

This chain links TRBV7-2 with TRBJ2-7; D is perhaps TRBD2 (6 bases). In germline, CDR1 is SGHTA, CDR2 FQGNSA. This CDR3 spans 14 amino acids. V was clipped by 4 bases and J by 5 bases, with 15 bases between them. The CDR3 DNA reads TGTGCCAGCAGCTCCTGGACTAACAAGGACGAGCAGTACTTC. It encodes CASSSWTNKDEQYF.

The rearrangement links TRBV9 to TRBJ1-1; D not certain. Looked up from germline, CDR1 is SGDLS and CDR2 is YYNGEE. V shed 4 bases and J shed 0 bases, with 19 bases lying between them. There are 17 residues in the CDR3. The CDR3 DNA is TGTGCCAGCAGCCCCTATCAGGCTATTCTTATGAACACTGAAGCTTTCTTT. It encodes CASSPYQAILMNTEAFF.

This chain connects TRBV9 to TRBJ1-2, with D tentatively TRBD1 (6 bases). Germline CDR1 is SGDLS and CDR2 is YYNGEE. The germline V and J ends were trimmed by 3 bases and 1 base, with 22 bases remaining between them. The CDR3 is made up of 18 amino acids. The CDR3 spells CASSASSGGGHDNYGYTF. As DNA, the CDR3 is TGTGCCAGCAGCGCCTCCTCCGGGGGGGGACACGATAACTATGGCTACACCTTC.

This sequence joins TRBV29-1 and TRBJ2-3, with a weak D call TRBD1 (5 bases). Trimming removed 2 bases from V and 2 bases from J, with 14 bases in between. The CDR3 has 15 residues. Germline assignment: CDR1 SQVTM and CDR2 ANQGSEA. The DNA of the CDR3 is TGCAGCGTTGAATTTTTGGGGCCCTCCACAGATACGCAGTATTTT. It yields the protein CSVEFLGPSTDTQYF.

This chain connects TRBV21-1 to TRBJ1-1. TRBV21-1 is shown as a pseudogene. The CDR3 is 15 residues long. The CDR3 sequence is CASPRVTGTNTEAFF. CDR3 in DNA: TGTGCCAGCCCTCGGGTTACCGGAACGAACACTGAAGCTTTCTTT.

This chain links TRBV5-6 with TRBJ1-6; D gene ambiguous. Per the germline V gene, CDR1 is SGHDT and CDR2 is YYEEEE. This CDR3 spans 17 amino acids. V lost 4 bases and J 0 bases, leaving 14 bases between the germline ends. The CDR3 coding sequence is TGTGCCAGCAGCCCCTGGGCCGGCAGCTCCTATAATTCACCCCTCCACTTT. Encoded protein: CASSPWAGSSYNSPLHF.

V gene TRBV7-9 combines with J gene TRBJ1-4; 8 nucleotides match TRBD1. The CDR3 totals 15 residues. Germline assignment: CDR1 SEHNR and CDR2 FQNEAQ (reference sequence). Trimming took 7 bases from V and 8 from J; bases not matched to a gene: 12. CDR3 sequence reads: CASNPGDRLNEKLFF. Here the CDR3 DNA reads TGTGCCAGCAACCCGGGGGACAGGCTGAACGAAAAACTGTTTTTT.

This clone showed up just once. The chain uses TRBV7-9 and TRBJ2-3, with D perhaps matching TRBD1 (5 bases). Trimming pared 5 bases from V and 0 bases from J, leaving 18 bases between. This CDR3 contains 17 residues. Germline V gene data show CDR1 as SEHNR and CDR2 as FQNEAQ (reference sequence). This chain's CDR3 is CASSPRGRQISTDTQYF. CDR3 DNA: TGTGCCAGCAGCCCGAGAGGTCGACAGATCAGCACAGATACGCAGTATTTT. Full variable domain (rest looked up from reference TRBV7-9 and TRBJ2-3): DTGVSQNPRHKITKRGQNVTFRCDPISEHNRLYWYRQTLGQGPEFLTYFQNEAQLEKSRLLSDRFSAERPKGSFSTLEIQRTEQGDSAMYLCASSPRGRQISTDTQYFGPGTRLTVL.

The rearrangement uses TRBV27 and TRBJ1-1; D gene uncertain. Germline assignment: CDR1 MNHEY and CDR2 SMNVEV (reference sequence). CDR3 length equals 16 residues. Trimming pared 5 bases from V and 1 base from J, leaving 17 bases between. The CDR3 sequence is CASSPDFRLWNTEAFF. The CDR3 coding sequence is TGTGCCAGCAGTCCCGATTTCAGGCTATGGAACACTGAAGCTTTCTTT.

This rearrangement joins TRBV6-1 to TRBJ1-5, with D perhaps matching TRBD1 (5 bases). Germline V gene lookup returns CDR1 MNHNS and CDR2 SASEGT. The CDR3 totals 15 residues. V lost 4 bases, J lost 3 bases, and 13 bases lay in between. The DNA for the CDR3 is TGTGCCAGCAGTGGTCATGGGGCGGACAATCAGCCCCAGCATTTT. Protein product: CASSGHGADNQPQHF.

This clone has just a few counts. J is TRBJ2-2 and V is TRBV6-5, with 7 positions matching TRBD1. From germline, CDR1 is MNHEY and CDR2 SVGAGI. The CDR3 totals 15 residues. Losses at the gene ends were 6 bases for V and 4 bases for J; bases not matched to a gene: 8. The CDR3 DNA follows: TGTGCCAGCAGGGCGTTGGGGACAGTCACCGGGGAGCTGTTTTTT. As protein: CASRALGTVTGELFF.

The chain recombines TRBV5-1 with TRBJ2-1; 13 bases are shared with TRBD2. J was trimmed by 6 bases and V by 1 base; bases with no gene match: 7. Germline V gene sequence: CDR1 SGHRS, CDR2 YFSETQ. The CDR3 is made up of 17 amino acids. For the CDR3, the DNA is TGCGCCAGCAGCTTGCTTTGGACTAGCGGGAGAAGCAATGAGCAGTTCTTC. Encoded protein: CASSLLWTSGRSNEQFF.

The chain recombines TRBV5-6 with TRBJ2-3; maybe TRBD2 (5 bases). Germline CDR1 SGHDT, CDR2 YYEEEE. Trimming pared 3 bases from V and 3 bases from J, leaving 26 bases between. This CDR3 spans 19 amino acids. DNA of the CDR3: TGTGCCAGCAGCTCCCTCGCTGTACGGACTTTGGACGGGACAGATACGCAGTATTTT. It encodes CASSSLAVRTLDGTDTQYF.

V usage is TRBV7-9 and J usage is TRBJ1-2; 10 positions match TRBD1. The CDR3 covers 15 residues. From germline, CDR1 is SEHNR and CDR2 FQNEAQ (reference sequence). V lost 5 bases to trimming and J lost 4 bases; unmatched junction nucleotides: 7. The CDR3 region is CASSPRQGAIYGYTF. As DNA, the CDR3 is TGTGCCAGCAGCCCGCGACAGGGGGCAATCTATGGCTACACCTTC. Supplemented by reference TRBV7-9 and TRBJ1-2, the full variable domain reads DTGVSQNPRHKITKRGQNVTFRCDPISEHNRLYWYRQTLGQGPEFLTYFQNEAQLEKSRLLSDRFSAERPKGSFSTLEIQRTEQGDSAMYLCASSPRQGAIYGYTFGSGTRLTVV.

The chain combines TRBV4-2 with TRBJ1-2; 9 nucleotides line up with TRBD1. The CDR3 totals 14 residues. Trimming took 5 bases from V and 6 from J; bases not matched to a gene: 7. Per the germline V gene, CDR1 is LGHNA and CDR2 is YNFKEQ. This CDR3 reads CASSVRDRVDGYTF. The CDR3 DNA is TGTGCCAGCAGCGTCCGGGACAGGGTTGATGGCTACACCTTC.

The CDR3 DNA reads as TGTGCCAGCAGTGAAGATGAAGCGGGAGGGTGGGAGACCCAGTACTTC. Translation gives CASSEDEAGGWETQYF. The chain couples TRBV2 to TRBJ2-5; 10 bases are shared with TRBD2. The germline V gene encodes CDR1 SNHLY and CDR2 FYNNEI. This CDR3 is built from 16 residues. Germline trimming cut 1 base from V and 5 bases from J; bases unmatched to any gene: 7.

This chain connects TRBV10-2 to TRBJ2-1; 9 bases are a match to TRBD2. CDR3 length equals 16 residues. Germline V lookup: CDR1 WSHSY, CDR2 SAAADI. Trimming at V came to 7 bases and at J to 5 bases, leaving 12 bases not matched to a gene. CDR3 sequence (DNA): TGCGCCAGCAATACGAAGGGACTAGCAGTTAACAATGAGCAGTTCTTC. Translated: CASNTKGLAVNNEQFF.